This paragraph covers one T cell receptor (beta chain) sequence. V lost 0 bases to trimming and J lost 3 bases; unmatched junction nucleotides: 0. The CDR3 totals 14 residues. Germline V gene data show CDR1 as KGHDR and CDR2 as SFDVKD. This entry is derived from a study of blood T cell repertoires in COVID-19. The overall study: Donors in the United States, Italy and Spain gave samples during acute or convalescent COVID-19. The analysed material was cDNA or gDNA that came from T cells, B-cell-depleted T cells, or PBMCs.

Authors' data handling: Estimation of nucleated cell counts was performed using reference gene primer amplification. The protocol was immunoSEQ multiplex PCR, while the TCRdb copy is restricted to in-frame clones and leaves out a portion. V and J calls plus clone size are reproduced from that table; the DNA served to infer D and trimming. The sample includes about 140,000 clones, about three quarters of them seen just once. Sequenced sample: PBMCs or T cells enriched from blood (not recorded which). This receptor was taken from a woman in her 50s who had recovered from COVID-19. The chain couples TRBV24-1 to TRBJ2-7, with 8 positions matching TRBD2. The CDR3 DNA sequence: TGTGCCACCAGTGATTTGCGGGGGGGCTACGAGCAGTACTTC. Its protein is CATSDLRGGYEQYF.